This T cell receptor (beta chain) was identified in a study of blood T cells in healthy people across ages. General study points: Diversity of TCR beta per million T cells declined in a roughly linear way with age.

The CDR3 is 10 amino acids. Germline CDR1 MDHEN, CDR2 SYDVKM. Trimming left V 5 bases short and J 9 bases short, with 5 bases between. Points on this clonotype: Its specificity is not known.

Then a second PCR, running roughly 7 to 11 cycles, was carried out with a sample-barcoded 5' primer and a J-beta primer mix. The template-switch adaptor, which had 12 random nucleotides, put a tag on each cDNA molecule. TCRdb analysed the 5' RACE reads with MiXCR anew, one entry per CDR3 protein. The sample includes about 1.4 million distinct CDR3 sequences, almost 60% of them seen just once. The chain employs TRBV28 and TRBJ2-4, with D uncertain. The sequence came from a man younger than 35 in good health. Sequences were obtained from blood. Here the CDR3 reads CASSRGIQYF. CDR3 DNA: TGTGCCAGCAGTCGAGGCATTCAGTACTTC.